The following is a T cell receptor beta chain sequence with its context. Antigen unknown. It was with 60 Vbeta and 13 Jbeta primers that the PCR ran. TCRdb's copy holds only in-frame clones and misses some; the assay was immunoSEQ multiplex PCR. The sample lists 70,000 to 90,000 clones, around 80% occurring once. Per the germline V gene, CDR1 is SGHAT and CDR2 is FQNNGV. The CDR3 spans 16 residues. Deletions cut 1 base from V and 3 bases from J, with 16 bases between. The entry originates in a study of cytomegalovirus exposure and HLA in healthy donors. Notes on the study in general: As confirmed in vitro, a few CMV-associated chains were specific for CMV antigens. A later analysis showed that HLA-associated TCR beta chains had undergone more clonal expansion than equally common others. As was reported, the classifier diagnosed cytomegalovirus status with high specificity and sensitivity.

The sample taken for sequencing was PBMCs. V gene TRBV11-2 combines with J gene TRBJ2-7; TRBD1 is a possible D gene (6 bases). This sequence originates from a man in his forties in good health and CMV-seronegative. The CDR3 nucleotides are TGTGCCAGCAGCTTAGTTCGGTCGGCAGGGGTCTACGAGCAGTACTTC. It encodes CASSLVRSAGVYEQYF. Combining the CDR3 with reference TRBV11-2 and TRBJ2-7 gives the whole variable domain EAGVAQSPRYKIIEKRQSVAFWCNPISGHATLYWYQQILGQGPKLLIQFQNNGVVDDSQLPKDRFSAERLKGVDSTLKIQPAKLEDSAVYLCASSLVRSAGVYEQYFGPGTRLTVT.